What follows is one TCR beta chain and its context. The data stem from a study of T cells in Graves' hyperthyroidism and ophthalmopathy. Extraction of PBMCs used roughly 10 ml of fresh peripheral blood. Using RNA transcripts as the source, TCR beta CDR3 regions were amplified. When the TCR CDR3 underwent first-round RT-PCR, the HTBI primer set was used. From the multiplex PCR reads, TCRdb called clonotypes with MiXCR, one entry per CDR3 protein. The sample has fewer than 200,000 distinct CDR3 sequences; 9.4% are singletons. CDR1 is GTSNPN, CDR2 SVGIG, per germline (reference sequence). With 0 bases removed from V and 3 bases from J, the gap between germline ends came to 14 bases. The CDR3 consists of 15 residues.

The chain is built from TRBV30 and TRBJ1-1; no clear D gene. The sample comprised blood. This TCR came from a woman between 18 and 29 years old with Graves' hyperthyroidism that later progressed to Graves' ophthalmopathy. CDR3 loop: CAWSVLSRRDTEAFF. In DNA form, the CDR3 reads TGTGCCTGGAGTGTACTGTCGCGGAGGGACACTGAAGCTTTCTTT.